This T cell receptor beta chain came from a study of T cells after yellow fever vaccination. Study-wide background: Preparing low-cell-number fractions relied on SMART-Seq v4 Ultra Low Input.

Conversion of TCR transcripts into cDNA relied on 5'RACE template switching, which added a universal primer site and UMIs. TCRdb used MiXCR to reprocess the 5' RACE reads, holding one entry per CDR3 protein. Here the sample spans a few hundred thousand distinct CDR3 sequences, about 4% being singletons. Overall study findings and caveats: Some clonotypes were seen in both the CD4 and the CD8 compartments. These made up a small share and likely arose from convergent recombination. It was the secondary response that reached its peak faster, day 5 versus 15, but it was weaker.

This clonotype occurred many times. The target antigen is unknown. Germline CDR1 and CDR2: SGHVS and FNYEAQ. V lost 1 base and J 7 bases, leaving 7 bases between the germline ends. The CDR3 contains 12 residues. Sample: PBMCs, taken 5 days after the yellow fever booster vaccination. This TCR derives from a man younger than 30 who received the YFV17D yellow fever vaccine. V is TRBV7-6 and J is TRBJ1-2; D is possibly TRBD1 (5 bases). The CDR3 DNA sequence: TGTGCCAGCAGCTTAGGAGGGGTTGGCTACACCTTC. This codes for CASSLGGVGYTF.